The present TCR beta chain was sequenced within a study of PD-1 blockade in mismatch repair-deficient tumors. Comments on this clone: Its antigen is undetermined.

Per germline, CDR1 SGDLS and CDR2 YYNGEE. This CDR3 has 15 amino acids. The trim removed 4 bases at V and 1 base at J, leaving 6 bases unmatched. Points from the study as a whole: Rapid post-treatment expansion, then contraction, generally preceding radiologic response, marked tumor-resident clones.

Generated by immunoSEQ multiplex PCR, the TCRdb table keeps only in-frame clones and is missing some. The sample consists of over 100,000 clones, about three quarters of them appearing once. The chain links TRBV9 to TRBJ1-2; the match to TRBD1 covers 8 bases. The sequencing here drew on peripheral blood, taken approximately 64 weeks after starting pembrolizumab. This receptor was obtained from an adult with mismatch repair-deficient cancer. CDR3 nucleotide sequence: TGTGCCAGCAGCCCCGGACAGGGAGTTAACTATGGCTACACCTTC. The encoded protein is CASSPGQGVNYGYTF.